Given below is one T cell receptor (beta chain) in context. Its antigen specificity is not known. It has no much larger one-base neighbor in the sample; base qualities were not kept. The entry originates in a study of shared clonotypes between healthy human individuals (dated by TCRdb to 2020 to 2021). In terms of the full investigation: The cohort comprised two women and three men aged 18 to 49 years. The study deeply sequenced blood TCR repertoires of roughly five healthy adults to estimate repertoire size and the extent of clonotype sharing between individuals. Different laboratories and diverse techniques were used to prepare libraries and sequence TCR repertoires, to increase sequencing depth and limit assay-specific biases. Leukapheresis yielded between about 0.9 and 10 billion PBMCs per donor.

Donors were healthy HIV-negative adults with no recently reported acute infections or vaccinations. Every donor was a Caucasian adult living in Nashville, Tennessee, USA. For unsorted samples, 85 million to 100 million PBMCs were counted, and genomic DNA was extracted using the QIAamp DNA Blood Mini kit. Blood was collected by leukapheresis, and PBMCs were isolated by Ficoll-Histopaque density gradient centrifugation and then cryopreserved in liquid nitrogen vapor phase. Using the deep immunoSEQ assay, multiplex PCR amplified TCR CDR3 regions from genomic DNA. Extracted genomic DNA from each cell subset was spread evenly across all wells of several immunoSEQ 96-well plates, with each plate serving as a replicate. For unsorted PBMC, each replicate PCR was loaded with approximately 330 ng genomic DNA, equivalent to about 33,000 T cell genomes. Genomic DNA from unsorted PBMC was sequenced over ten immunoSEQ deep assay plates. The purified libraries were quantified using a Qubit 3.0 fluorometer, sized with a Bioanalyzer 2100, and then quantified again using the KAPA Library Quantification kit. Every immunoSEQ 96-well plate was sequenced on a separate single-read 150-cycle Illumina NextSeq 550 flow cell. In the source study's methods: Because only junctional sequences without quality scores were contained in the immunoSEQ output, filtering matching that applied to full-length reads could not be performed. To assign V/J genes and CDR3, sequences were annotated against IMGT germline references using PyIR, a Python wrapper for IgBLAST v1.9. Any read was removed if the V/J assignment was weak (E-value above 1e-6), the CDR3 was missing, or the read contained stop codons, out-of-frame junctions, or ambiguous translated residues. V3J clonotypes were defined as sequences sharing an identical inferred V gene, J gene, and CDR3 amino acid sequence. Percentage overlap between repertoires was calculated by dividing the number of shared unique clonotypes by the size of the smaller repertoire. RTK rarefaction, the Chao1 estimator, and Recon v2.1 estimates of unobserved clonotypes were used to assess repertoire richness. The table comes from immuneACCESS by way of TCRdb, which keeps in-frame sequences with V and J called. Part of the clones is missing from these tables; in studies checked, under half for an unresolved V gene and the rest for unknown reasons. D and trimming were read from the DNA, whereas the V and J calls and clone size are those reported in that table. The sample table contains about 510,000 clones; only one count was recorded for 79% of them. The top ten constitute approximately 13% of the sample.

The germline V gene (reference sequence) yields LNHDA for CDR1 and SQIVND for CDR2. The cysteine opens and the phenylalanine closes a CDR3 of 16 amino acids. Left in the record is the CDR3 DNA by itself, 48 bases read in frame from the first base. Compared with germline, V lacks 1 base and J lacks 3 bases; bases without a gene match: 7. The paper's findings and limits, for the study overall: Sampling was restricted to blood, and TCR repertoires in tissues likely differ from the TCR repertoires found in blood. Because the study included a small number of donors, the genetic and exposure-history diversity represented was limited. Pairwise subsampling indicated that sequencing depth was expected to affect the degree of clonotype sharing among donors.

The chain employs TRBV19 and TRBJ1-1, and 8 junction bases match TRBD1. This sequence was found in a woman aged 35 to 49 in good health. Some clones in this sample may be carry-over from other donors' samples. The sequenced sample was PBMCs. The nucleotide sequence reads as follows: TGTGCCAGTAGTATAGCCAGGGGGCTTAGGGACACTGAAGCTTTCTTT. Its protein reads: CASSIARGLRDTEAFF.